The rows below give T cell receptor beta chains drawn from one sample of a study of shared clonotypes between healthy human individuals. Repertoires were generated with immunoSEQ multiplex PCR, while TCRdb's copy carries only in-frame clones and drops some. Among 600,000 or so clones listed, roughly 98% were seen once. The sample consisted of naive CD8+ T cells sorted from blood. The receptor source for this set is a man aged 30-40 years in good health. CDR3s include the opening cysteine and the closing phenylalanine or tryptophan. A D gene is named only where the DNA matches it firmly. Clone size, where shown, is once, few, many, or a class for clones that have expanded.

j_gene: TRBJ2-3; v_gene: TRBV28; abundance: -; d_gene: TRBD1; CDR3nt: TGTGCCAGCAGGGATCTACGGGACAGGGTCGATACGCAGTATTTT; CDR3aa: CASRDLRDRVDTQYF
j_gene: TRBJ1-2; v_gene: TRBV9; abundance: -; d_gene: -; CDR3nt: TGTGCCAGCAGCGTAAAACCGGACAGTCCTAACTATGGCTACACCTTC; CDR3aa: CASSVKPDSPNYGYTF
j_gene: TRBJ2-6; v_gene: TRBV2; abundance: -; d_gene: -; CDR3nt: TGTGCCAGGGAGGAGGAGGGAAAAAGGTCTGGGGCCAACGTCCTGACTTTC; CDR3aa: CAREEEGKRSGANVLTF
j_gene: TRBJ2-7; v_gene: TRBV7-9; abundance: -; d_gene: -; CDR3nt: TGTGCCAGCAGCCGTGGCGGCTACGAGCAGTACTTC; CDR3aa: CASSRGGYEQYF
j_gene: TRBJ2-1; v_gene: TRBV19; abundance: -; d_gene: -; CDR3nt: TGTGCCAGTAGTATAAATCCGAGCAATGAGCAGTTCTTC; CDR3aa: CASSINPSNEQFF
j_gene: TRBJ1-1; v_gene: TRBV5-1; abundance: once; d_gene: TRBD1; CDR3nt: TGCGCCAGCAGCGTACGGACAGGGGGCACTGAAGCTTTCTTT; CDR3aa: CASSVRTGGTEAFF
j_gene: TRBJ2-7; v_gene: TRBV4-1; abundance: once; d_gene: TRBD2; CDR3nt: TGCGCCAGCAGCCAAGAGGGGGGGGAGCAGTACTTC; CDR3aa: CASSQEGGEQYF
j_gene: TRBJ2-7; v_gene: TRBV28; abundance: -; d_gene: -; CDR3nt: TGTGCCAGCAGCGGCCTTAGGACAGCTACCTACGAGCAGTACTTC; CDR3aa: CASSGLRTATYEQYF
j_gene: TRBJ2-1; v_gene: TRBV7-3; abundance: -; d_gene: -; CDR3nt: TGTGCCAGCAGCTTAACGGGACCTCGCGAGCAGTTCTTC; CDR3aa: CASSLTGPREQFF
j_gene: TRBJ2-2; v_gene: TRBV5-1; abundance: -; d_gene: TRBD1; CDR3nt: TGCGCCAGCAGCTCGCTTGGGACAGAGAACACCGGGGAGCTGTTTTTT; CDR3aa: CASSSLGTENTGELFF
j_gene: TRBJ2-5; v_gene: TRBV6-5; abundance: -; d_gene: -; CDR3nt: TGTGCCAGCAGTCTCCGGGACACTTTCCAAGAGACCCAGTACTTC; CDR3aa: CASSLRDTFQETQYF
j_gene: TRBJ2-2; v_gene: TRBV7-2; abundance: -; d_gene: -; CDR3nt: TGTGCCAGCAGGGATCTCACCGGGGAGCTGTTTTTT; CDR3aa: CASRDLTGELFF
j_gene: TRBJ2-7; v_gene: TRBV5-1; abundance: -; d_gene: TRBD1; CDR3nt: TGCGCCAGCAGCTTAGACAGGGACTACGAGCAGTACTTC; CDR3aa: CASSLDRDYEQYF
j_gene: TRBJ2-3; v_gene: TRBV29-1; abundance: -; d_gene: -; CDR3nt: TGCAGCGTTGAAGGTTGGAGGGGGCCAGATACGCAGTATTTT; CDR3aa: CSVEGWRGPDTQYF
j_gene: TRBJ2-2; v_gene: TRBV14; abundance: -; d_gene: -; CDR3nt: TGTGCCAGCAGCCAAGTAAAGGGCACCGGGGAGCTGTTTTTT; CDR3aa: CASSQVKGTGELFF
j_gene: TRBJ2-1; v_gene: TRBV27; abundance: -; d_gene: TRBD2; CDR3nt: TGTGCCAGCAGTTTATTACTAGCGGGAGGGCCATACAATGAGCAGTTCTTC; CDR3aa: CASSLLLAGGPYNEQFF
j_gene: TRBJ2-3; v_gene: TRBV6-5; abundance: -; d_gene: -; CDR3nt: TGTGCCAGCAGTTCGCCCCTGTCCGGTACGCAGTATTTT; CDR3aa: CASSSPLSGTQYF
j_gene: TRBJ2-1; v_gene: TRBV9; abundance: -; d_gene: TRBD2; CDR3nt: TGTGCCAGCAGCGTAGGCGATAGCGGGATAAATGAGCAGTTCTTC; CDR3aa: CASSVGDSGINEQFF
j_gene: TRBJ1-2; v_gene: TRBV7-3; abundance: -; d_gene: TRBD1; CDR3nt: TGTGCCAGCAGCTTAAATCGGGAGCGGACAGGGGCGTCTGGCTACACCTTC; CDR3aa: CASSLNRERTGASGYTF
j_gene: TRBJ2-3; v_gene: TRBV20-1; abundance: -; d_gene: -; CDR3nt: TGCAGGAACACAGGGGATACGCAGTATTTT; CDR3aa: CRNTGDTQYF
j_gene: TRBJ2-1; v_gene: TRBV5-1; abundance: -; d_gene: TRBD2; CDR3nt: TGCGCCAGCAGCTTGGAGGGGACTAGCGGTGAGCAGTTCTTC; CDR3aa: CASSLEGTSGEQFF
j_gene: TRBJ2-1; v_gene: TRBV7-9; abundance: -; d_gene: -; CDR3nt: TGTGCCAGCAGTAAGAATGAGCTCAATGAGCAGTTCTTC; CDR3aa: CASSKNELNEQFF
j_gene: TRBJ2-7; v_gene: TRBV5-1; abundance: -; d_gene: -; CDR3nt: TGCGCCAGCAAACTAGGGGGGACTGCGGACGAGCAGTACTTC; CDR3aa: CASKLGGTADEQYF
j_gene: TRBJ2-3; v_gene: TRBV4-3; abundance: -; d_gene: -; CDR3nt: TGCGCCAGCAGCCAAGCACTTCCGGGGGCTAGCACAGATACGCAGTATTTT; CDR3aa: CASSQALPGASTDTQYF
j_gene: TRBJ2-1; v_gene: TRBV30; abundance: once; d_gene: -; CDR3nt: TGTGCCTGGAGCGGGCGGGTCTCCTACAATGAGCAGTTCTTC; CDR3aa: CAWSGRVSYNEQFF
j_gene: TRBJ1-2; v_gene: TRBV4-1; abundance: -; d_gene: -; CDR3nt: TGCGCCAGCAGCCAAGAGCCGGCTGCTAACTATGGCTACACCTTC; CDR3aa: CASSQEPAANYGYTF
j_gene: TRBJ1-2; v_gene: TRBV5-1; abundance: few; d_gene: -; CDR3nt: TGCGCCAGCAGCTTGAATGGGCCAGTGGACTATGGCTACACCTTC; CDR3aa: CASSLNGPVDYGYTF
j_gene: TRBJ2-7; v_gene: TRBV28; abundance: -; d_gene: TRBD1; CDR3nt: TGTGCCAGCCGGCGACAGGGGTCCCACGAGCAGTACTTC; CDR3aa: CASRRQGSHEQYF
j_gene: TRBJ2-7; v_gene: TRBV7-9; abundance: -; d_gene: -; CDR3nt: TGTGCCAGCAGCTCCCCGCAGGCCCCTAGGGACGAGCAGTACTTC; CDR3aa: CASSSPQAPRDEQYF